This T cell receptor beta chain comes out of a study of beta chain features in type 1 diabetes (dated by TCRdb to 2016 to 2018). Context from the whole study: No differences in mean age, gender distribution, total cell number or subset yield were found between patients and healthy donors. A total of roughly 100 million sorted cells were examined across all samples, and the number of cells per subset was strongly correlated with RNA yield. In the study, TCRB repertoires of sorted circulating CD4+ T cell subsets from recently diagnosed type 1 diabetes patients were compared with those of matched healthy donors. Regulatory and stem cell-like memory subsets were obtained from only 8 patients and roughly eight healthy donors, while naive and central memory subsets were obtained from all 30 or so donors. General findings and caveats noted by the study authors: Because cDNA rather than genomic DNA was sequenced, highly expressing activated cells could have been over-represented, although no difference in activation and CD3 levels was found between groups. PCR might favor shorter templates, but patient and control samples were amplified and corrected together, so any skew would affect both groups equally. Type 1 diabetes patients showed a moderate but significant shortening of TCRB CDR3 length in all four CD4+ subsets. Fewer insertions and more nucleotide deletions at VDJ recombination sites were observed in patients with type 1 diabetes, implying thymic rearrangement abnormalities. Naive, central memory and regulatory TCRB repertoires appeared to be more alike among patients than among healthy donors. Because small numbers of individuals were included in the HLA sub-analyses, any influence of HLA type on TCRB rearrangement was left unresolved.

The entire amount of isolated RNA was reverse transcribed using the High Capacity cDNA Reverse Transcription Kit, so the sequenced TCRB transcripts were expressed ones. Deep immunoSEQ sequencing was performed on naive, central memory and regulatory T cell samples, with an average of roughly 3.5 million total reads per sample. Sorted cells were lysed in RLT buffer and RNA was extracted with DNase-treated RNeasy Micro or Mini kits, depending on cell number. To prevent cross-contamination, each cell subset was processed individually, whereas patient and healthy donor samples were processed jointly. TCRB sequences were amplified from cDNA with the immunoSEQ multiplex PCR, producing 87-bp fragments spanning the CDR3 region. Amplicons were sequenced on the Illumina HiSeq platform. Concerning the study's data processing: PCR bias was corrected computationally using synthetic template baselines, and reads within Hamming distance 2 were collapsed, with unmergeable singletons discarded. Reads were aligned against IMGT to assign V, D and J genes, CDR3 length and insertions or deletions at six rearrangement sites. Within each subset, clonotype counts were normalized to sorted cell number, and only after that were true diversity and Gini coefficients computed with the tcR R package. Repertoire sharing was quantified using the overlap coefficient calculated on TCRB nucleotide sequences. As a proxy for the pre-selection repertoire, out-of-frame TCRB sequences from naive cells were analyzed. Sourced from immuneACCESS, this table was stored by TCRdb with only in-frame sequences that have V and J called. A share of the clones is absent; for the studies checked, an unresolved V gene accounts for under half, and the remainder has no known explanation. D and trimming come from the DNA, and the V and J calls and clone size come from that table. A total of about 360,000 clones appear in this sample, roughly an eighth of them only once. More than 0.015% of the sample comes from the top ten.

From each donor, a single peripheral blood sample of about 110 mL on average was drawn into heparinised tubes. A BD FACSAria II was used to sort naive, central memory, regulatory and stem cell-like memory CD4+ T cells with a panel that included CD45RO, CCR7, CD25, CD127, CD95 and CD27. Every sorted population had a purity above 95%. PBMCs were isolated immediately by Lymphoprep density gradient centrifugation and stained directly without culture. Samples were stained and sorted in pairs, with one healthy donor and one patient per experiment, so that batch effects were minimized. V loses 4 bases at its end and J loses 2 bases; junction bases beyond the gene matches: 4. The CDR3 has 13 amino acids, counting the end cysteine and phenylalanine. Of all the DNA, just the CDR3 is kept, 39 bases in frame from base 1. CDR1 and CDR2 are read off the germline V gene (reference sequence) as GTSNPN and SVGIG.

In this sample, this clone turned up a few times. There is no known antigen for this receptor. Base qualities are not provided; no much larger clone lies one nucleotide away. The material sequenced was naive CD4+ T cells from blood. This specimen's cell subset or site label, per the study, means: true naive CD4+ T cells. Rearrangement joined TRBV30 to TRBJ2-5, with 7 central nucleotides matching TRBD2. The sequence was obtained from a young man in good health. DNA sequence: TGTGCCTGGAACTCGGGGGGTCAAGAGACCCAGTACTTC. It encodes CAWNSGGQETQYF.